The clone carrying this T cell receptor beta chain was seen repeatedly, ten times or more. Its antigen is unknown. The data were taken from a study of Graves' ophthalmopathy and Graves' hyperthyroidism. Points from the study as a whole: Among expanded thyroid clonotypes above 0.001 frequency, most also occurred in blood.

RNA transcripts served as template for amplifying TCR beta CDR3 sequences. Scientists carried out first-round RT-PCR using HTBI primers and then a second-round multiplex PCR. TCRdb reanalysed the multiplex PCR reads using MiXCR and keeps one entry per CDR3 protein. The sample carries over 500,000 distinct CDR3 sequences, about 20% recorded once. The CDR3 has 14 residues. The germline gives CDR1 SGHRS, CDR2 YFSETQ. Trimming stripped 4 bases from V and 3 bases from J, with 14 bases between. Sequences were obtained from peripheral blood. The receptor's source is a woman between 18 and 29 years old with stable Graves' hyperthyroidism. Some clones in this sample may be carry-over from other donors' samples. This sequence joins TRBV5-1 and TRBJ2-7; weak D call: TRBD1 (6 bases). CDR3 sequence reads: CASSHNDRFYEQYF. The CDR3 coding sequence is TGCGCCAGCAGCCATAATGACAGGTTCTACGAGCAGTACTTC.